This T cell receptor (beta chain) was found in a study of cytomegalovirus exposure and HLA in healthy donors. The PCR employed 60 Vbeta primers together with 13 Jbeta primers. Clones were read by immunoSEQ multiplex PCR, and TCRdb kept only the in-frame ones, dropping some. The listing contains approximately 170,000 clones. V gave up 5 bases and J gave up 3 bases, with 11 bases separating them. The CDR3 consists of 13 residues. The germline gives CDR1 MNHNS, CDR2 SASEGT. The chain is built from TRBV6-1 and TRBJ2-7; no definite D call. Sequences were obtained from PBMCs. The TCR was taken from a woman aged 18-29 years in good health and CMV-seropositive. CDR3 sequence: CASSSPDNYEQYF. CDR3 in DNA: TGTGCCAGCAGTTCCCCTGACAACTACGAGCAGTACTTC.